This T cell receptor (beta chain) was sequenced during a study of T cell responses to AZD1222 COVID-19 vaccine (TCRdb year 2021). For context, the study as a whole: AZD1222 recipients whose second dose came at about 4 weeks and those whose second dose came at about 12 weeks were combined into one group, since spike-specific TCR depth and breadth did not differ between the two schedules. TCR sequencing was performed for fewer than 250 trial participants, of whom some 200 were given two doses of AZD1222 and approximately 26 were given two doses of MenACWY control vaccine. Trial participants were enrolled into age subgroups of 18-55, 56-69 and 70-plus years, which contained 148, 28 and 57 TCR-sequenced participants, respectively.

Summary of the overall study and its limitations: Because no samples from the day 14 peak response were available, repertoires could be characterized only after the peak T cell response. After two AZD1222 doses, spike-specific TCR breadth and depth were significantly higher than at day 0 and than in MenACWY recipients. Reportedly, almost half of the unique spike-specific TCRs recognized epitopes lying outside the regions that are mutated in the B.1.351 and B.1.1.7 variants. Most participants were white British and females outnumbered males, and the authors suggested that clonal diversity may have been underestimated. The vaccine-associated CD4 TCRs covered the entire spike protein, and the dominant responses fell in regions 160-218 and 743-854. Conclusions about previously exposed vaccinees are limited because only six or seven AZD1222 recipients were SARS-CoV-2 seropositive at baseline. In the small 56-69-year group, the increase in depth fell short of significance, most likely because of low power.

The CDR3 regions of human TCRbeta chains were analyzed by immunosequencing. The published analysis was carried out like this. TCRs in the repertoires were compared against a reference library of SARS-CoV-2-specific TCRs that had been generated with the MIRA antigen-specificity platform. Breadth meant the fraction of unique TCRs that were SARS-CoV-2-associated, whereas depth meant the fraction of total T cells that were SARS-CoV-2-associated. Using the MIRA data, every spike-specific TCR was mapped to the spike region that the TCR reacted to and assigned to either a CD4 or a CD8 class. Log10-transformed breadth and depth values were compared by one-way ANOVA with Sidak's multiple comparisons tests. TCRdb took over this immuneACCESS table, retaining in-frame rearrangements with V and J assigned. Such tables are incomplete; in checked studies, under half of the missing clones stem from an unresolved V gene, and the remainder is unexplained. The DNA gave D and trimming, while V, J and clone size come from that table. This sample lists more than 85,000 clones; less than 95% were detected once. The ten most abundant clones make up around 7.8% of the sample.

As concerns this clone: The antigen it recognizes is unknown. No much larger clone is present one base from it, and per-base qualities are unavailable.

V sheds 5 bases and J sheds 2 bases, leaving 7 bases between their ends. Via the germline V gene (reference sequence), CDR1 is PRHDT and CDR2 FYEKMQ. There are 13 amino acids in the CDR3, from cysteine to phenylalanine inclusive. Only the CDR3 DNA stays, 39 bases, in frame from base 1. The time point label, read with the paper, signifies: baseline before first vaccination. The vaccinee samples were drawn from two UK trials, COV001 and COV002, one of which was a single-blind randomized controlled phase 2/3 trial testing AZD1222 (ChAdOx1 nCoV-19) in healthy adults. For TCRbeta chain sequencing, PBMC samples were collected from trial participants at day 0 and at day 28 after the second dose.

The sequences come from peripheral blood, collected on day 0 of AZD1222 vaccination. The V and J genes are TRBV13 and TRBJ1-5; no D segment can be confidently identified. The receptor comes from an adult in good health. The CDR3 loop reads CASSENRNQPQHF. In nucleotide form, the sequence is TGTGCCAGCAGCGAGAATCGCAATCAGCCCCAGCATTTT.